This TCR beta chain originates from a study of T cell changes during pregnancy in multiple sclerosis. Germline assignment: CDR1 MNHEY and CDR2 SMNVEV (reference sequence). The CDR3 extends over 14 amino acids. Losses at the gene ends were 4 bases for V and 3 bases for J; bases not matched to a gene: 6. Generated by immunoSEQ multiplex PCR, the TCRdb table keeps only in-frame clones and is missing some. The table shows tens of thousands of clones, with around 90% occurring only once. The sample here was CD4+ T cells from peripheral blood mononuclear cells, taken before pregnancy. The chain employs TRBV27 and TRBJ2-7, with TRBD1 matching over 7 bases. This sequence was found in a female donor with multiple sclerosis, enrolled in a pregnancy study. The CDR3, as DNA: TGTGCCAGCAGTTCGAGACAGGGCTACTACGAGCAGTACTTC. It yields the protein CASSSRQGYYEQYF.